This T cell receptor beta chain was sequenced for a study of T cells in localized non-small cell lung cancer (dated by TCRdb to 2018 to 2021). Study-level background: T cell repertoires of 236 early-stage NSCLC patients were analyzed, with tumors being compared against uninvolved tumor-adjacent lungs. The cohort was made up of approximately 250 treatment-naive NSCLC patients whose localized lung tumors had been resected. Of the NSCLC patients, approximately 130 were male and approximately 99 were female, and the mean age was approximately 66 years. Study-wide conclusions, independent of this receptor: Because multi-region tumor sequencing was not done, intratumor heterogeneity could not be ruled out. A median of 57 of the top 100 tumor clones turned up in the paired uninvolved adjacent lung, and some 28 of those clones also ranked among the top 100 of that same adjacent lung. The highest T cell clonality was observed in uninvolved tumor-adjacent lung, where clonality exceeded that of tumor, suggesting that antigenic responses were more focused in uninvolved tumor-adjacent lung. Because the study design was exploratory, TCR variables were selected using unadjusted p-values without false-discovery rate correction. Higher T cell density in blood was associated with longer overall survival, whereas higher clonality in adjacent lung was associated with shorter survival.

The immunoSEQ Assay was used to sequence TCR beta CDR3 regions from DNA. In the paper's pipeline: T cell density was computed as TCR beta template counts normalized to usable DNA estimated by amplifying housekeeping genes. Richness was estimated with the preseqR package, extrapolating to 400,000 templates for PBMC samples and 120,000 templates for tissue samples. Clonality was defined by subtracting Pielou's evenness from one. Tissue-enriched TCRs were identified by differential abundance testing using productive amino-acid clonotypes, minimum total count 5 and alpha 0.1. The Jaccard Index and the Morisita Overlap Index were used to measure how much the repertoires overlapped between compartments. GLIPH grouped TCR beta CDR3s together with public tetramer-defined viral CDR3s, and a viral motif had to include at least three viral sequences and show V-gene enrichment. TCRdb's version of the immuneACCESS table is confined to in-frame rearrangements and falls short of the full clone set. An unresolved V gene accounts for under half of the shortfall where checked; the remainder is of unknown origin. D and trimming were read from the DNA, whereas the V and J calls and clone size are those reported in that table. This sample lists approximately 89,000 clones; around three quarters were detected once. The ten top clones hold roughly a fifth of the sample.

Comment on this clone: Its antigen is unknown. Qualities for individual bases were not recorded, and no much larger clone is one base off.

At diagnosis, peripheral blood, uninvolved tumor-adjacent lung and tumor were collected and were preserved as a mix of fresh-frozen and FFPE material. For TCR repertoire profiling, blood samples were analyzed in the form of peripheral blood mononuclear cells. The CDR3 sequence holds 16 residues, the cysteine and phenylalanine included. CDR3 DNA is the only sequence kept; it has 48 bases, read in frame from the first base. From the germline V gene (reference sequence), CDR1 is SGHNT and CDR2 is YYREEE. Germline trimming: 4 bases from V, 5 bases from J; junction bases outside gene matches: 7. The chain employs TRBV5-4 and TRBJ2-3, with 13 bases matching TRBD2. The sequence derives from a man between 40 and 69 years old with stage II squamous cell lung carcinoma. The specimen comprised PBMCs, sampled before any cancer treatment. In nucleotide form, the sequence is TGTGCCAGCAGCCCTCGGACTAGCGGGAGCGGAGATACGCAGTATTTT. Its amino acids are CASSPRTSGSGDTQYF.